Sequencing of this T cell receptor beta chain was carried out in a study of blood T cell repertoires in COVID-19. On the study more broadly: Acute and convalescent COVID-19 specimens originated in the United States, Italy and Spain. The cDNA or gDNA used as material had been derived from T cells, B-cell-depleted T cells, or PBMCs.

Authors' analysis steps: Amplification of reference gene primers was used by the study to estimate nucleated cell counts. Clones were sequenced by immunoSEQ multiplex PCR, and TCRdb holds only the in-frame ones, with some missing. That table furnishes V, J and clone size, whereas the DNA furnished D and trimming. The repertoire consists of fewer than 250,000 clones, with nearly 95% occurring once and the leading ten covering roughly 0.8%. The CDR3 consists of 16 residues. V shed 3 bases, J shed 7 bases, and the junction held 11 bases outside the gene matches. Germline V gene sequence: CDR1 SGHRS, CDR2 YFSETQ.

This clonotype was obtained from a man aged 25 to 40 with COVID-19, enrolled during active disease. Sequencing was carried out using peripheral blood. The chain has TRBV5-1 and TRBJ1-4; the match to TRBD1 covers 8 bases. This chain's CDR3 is CASSWDGGQGSEKLFF. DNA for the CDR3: TGCGCCAGCAGCTGGGATGGAGGACAGGGTTCTGAAAAACTGTTTTTT.